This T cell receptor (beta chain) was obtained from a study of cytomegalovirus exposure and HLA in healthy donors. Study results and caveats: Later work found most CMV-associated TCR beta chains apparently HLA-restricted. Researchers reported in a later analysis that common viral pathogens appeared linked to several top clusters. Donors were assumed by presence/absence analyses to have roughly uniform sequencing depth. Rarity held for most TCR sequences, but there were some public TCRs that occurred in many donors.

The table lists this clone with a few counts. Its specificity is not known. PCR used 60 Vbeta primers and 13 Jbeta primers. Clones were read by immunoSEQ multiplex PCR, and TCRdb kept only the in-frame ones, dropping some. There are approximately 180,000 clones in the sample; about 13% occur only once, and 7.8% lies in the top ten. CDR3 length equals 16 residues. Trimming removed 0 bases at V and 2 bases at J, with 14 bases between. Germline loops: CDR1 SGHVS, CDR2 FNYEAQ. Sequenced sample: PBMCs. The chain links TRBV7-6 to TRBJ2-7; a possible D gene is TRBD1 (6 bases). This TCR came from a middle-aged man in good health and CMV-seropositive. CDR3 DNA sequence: TGTGCCAGCAGCTTAGCGCCGGCAGCAGGGGCCTACGAGCAGTACTTC. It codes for CASSLAPAAGAYEQYF.